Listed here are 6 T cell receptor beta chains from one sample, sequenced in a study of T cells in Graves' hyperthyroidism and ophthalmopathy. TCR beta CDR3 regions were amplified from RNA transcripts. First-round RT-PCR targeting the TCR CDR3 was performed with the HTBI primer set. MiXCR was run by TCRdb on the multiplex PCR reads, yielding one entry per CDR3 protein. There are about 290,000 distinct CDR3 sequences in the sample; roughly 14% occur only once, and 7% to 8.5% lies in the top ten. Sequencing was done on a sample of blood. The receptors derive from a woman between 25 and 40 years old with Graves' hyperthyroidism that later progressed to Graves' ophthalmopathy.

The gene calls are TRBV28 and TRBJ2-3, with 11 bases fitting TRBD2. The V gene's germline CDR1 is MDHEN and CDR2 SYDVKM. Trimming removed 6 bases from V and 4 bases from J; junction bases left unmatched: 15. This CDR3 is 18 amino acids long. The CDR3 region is CASSQGPTSGSTADTQYF. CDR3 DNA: TGTGCCAGCAGCCAGGGTCCCACTAGCGGGAGTACCGCAGATACGCAGTATTTT.

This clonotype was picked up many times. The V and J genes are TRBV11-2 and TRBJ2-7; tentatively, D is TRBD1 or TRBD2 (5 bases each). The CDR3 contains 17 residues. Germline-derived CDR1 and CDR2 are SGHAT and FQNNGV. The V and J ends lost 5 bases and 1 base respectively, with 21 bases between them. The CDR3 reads CASSPSEGRLGSYEQYF. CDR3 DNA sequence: TGTGCCAGCAGCCCTTCCGAGGGGCGGCTAGGTTCCTACGAGCAGTACTTC.

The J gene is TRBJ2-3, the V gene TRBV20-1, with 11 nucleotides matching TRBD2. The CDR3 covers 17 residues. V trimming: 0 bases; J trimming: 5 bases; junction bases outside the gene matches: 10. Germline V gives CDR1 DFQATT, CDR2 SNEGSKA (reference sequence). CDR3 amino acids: CSARDRLLAGAEDTQYF. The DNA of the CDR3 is TGCAGTGCTAGAGATCGTCTACTAGCGGGAGCGGAAGATACGCAGTATTTT.

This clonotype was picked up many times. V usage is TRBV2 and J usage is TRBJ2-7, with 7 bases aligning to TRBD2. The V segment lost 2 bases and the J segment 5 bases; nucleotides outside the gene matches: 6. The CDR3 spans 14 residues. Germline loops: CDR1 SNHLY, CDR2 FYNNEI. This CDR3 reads CASSEPGGSDEQYF. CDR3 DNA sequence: TGTGCCAGCAGTGAACCGGGGGGAAGCGACGAGCAGTACTTC.

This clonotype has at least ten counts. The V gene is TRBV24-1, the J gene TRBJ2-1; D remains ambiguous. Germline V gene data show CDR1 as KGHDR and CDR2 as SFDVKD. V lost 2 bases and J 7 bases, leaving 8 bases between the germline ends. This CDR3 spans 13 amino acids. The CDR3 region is CATSDSRTNEQFF. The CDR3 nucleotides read TGTGCCACCAGTGATTCGCGGACGAATGAGCAGTTCTTC.

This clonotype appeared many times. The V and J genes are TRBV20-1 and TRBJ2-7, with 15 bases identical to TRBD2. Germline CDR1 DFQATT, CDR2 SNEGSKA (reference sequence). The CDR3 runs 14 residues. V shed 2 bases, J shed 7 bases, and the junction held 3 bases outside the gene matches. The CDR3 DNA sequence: TGCAGTGCTAGACTGGGACTAGCGGGAGGTGAGCAGTACTTC. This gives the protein CSARLGLAGGEQYF.